Each of the 23 T cell receptor beta chains below was sequenced from the same sample in a study of CD8 T cells in Susac syndrome. Reverse transcription of about 0.5 to 1 ug RNA used random hexamers. MiXCR, run by TCRdb on the immunoSEQ multiplex PCR reads, gives a single entry per CDR3 protein. The sample contains some 63,000 distinct CDR3 sequences, about 94% of which appear only once. Sequencing was performed on CD8+ T cells from PBMCs. All receptors derive from a human donor with multiple sclerosis.

This clonotype showed up just once. The gene calls are TRBV20-1 and TRBJ1-2, with D tentatively TRBD1 (6 bases). CDR1 and CDR2 from the germline V gene are DFQATT and SNEGSKA (reference sequence). The CDR3 loop spans 14 amino acids. V was trimmed by 3 bases and J by 8 bases, leaving 19 bases between them. The CDR3 protein is CSARRDIGLRGYTF. CDR3 DNA: TGCAGTGCTAGGCGGGACATCGGCTTGAGGGGCTACACCTTC.

V usage is TRBV7-2 and J usage is TRBJ2-1; 10 nucleotides line up with TRBD2. The germline gives CDR1 SGHTA, CDR2 FQGNSA. The CDR3 is 15 amino acids. J lost 4 bases, V lost 2 bases, and 2 bases had no gene match. The CDR3: CASSLSAGGYNEQFF. The CDR3 region has the DNA TGTGCCAGCAGCTTATCAGCGGGGGGGTACAATGAGCAGTTCTTC.

A few counts support this clonotype. The chain combines TRBV4-1 with TRBJ1-2; D ambiguous. Looked up from germline, CDR1 is MGHRA and CDR2 is YSYEKL. V gave up 1 base and J gave up 6 bases, with 6 bases separating them. The CDR3 loop spans 12 amino acids. The CDR3: CASSQGMDGYTF. In nucleotides, the CDR3 is TGCGCCAGCAGCCAAGGGATGGATGGCTACACCTTC.

The chain employs TRBV20-1 and TRBJ2-7; the D call may be TRBD1 or TRBD2 (5 bases each). The CDR3 is made up of 15 amino acids. V lost 0 bases and J 5 bases, leaving 17 bases between the germline ends. Per the germline V gene, CDR1 is DFQATT and CDR2 is SNEGSKA (reference sequence). In DNA, the CDR3 is TGCAGTGCTAGAGATAGGGACGGGATTCTGGACGAGCAGTACTTC. It specifies CSARDRDGILDEQYF.

The chain is built from TRBV24-1 and TRBJ1-5; D remains ambiguous. The CDR3 contains 12 residues. Trimming pared 4 bases from V and 4 bases from J, leaving 4 bases between. Germline loops: CDR1 KGHDR, CDR2 SFDVKD. CDR3 loop: CATSDTNQPQHF. In DNA, the CDR3 is TGTGCCACCAGTGACACAAATCAGCCCCAGCATTTT.

V usage is TRBV29-1 and J usage is TRBJ2-7, with a tentative D call TRBD1 (7 bases). Germline V gene sequence: CDR1 SQVTM, CDR2 ANQGSEA. Between the trimmed V and J ends, which lost 2 bases and 5 bases, there was a span of 10 bases. The CDR3 loop spans 12 amino acids. The CDR3 bases are TGCAGCGTTGAACAGGGGGGCCACGAGCAGTACTTC. It yields the protein CSVEQGGHEQYF.

The genes are TRBV29-1 and TRBJ2-1; 7 positions match TRBD1. This CDR3 is 13 amino acids long. V shed 8 bases and J 6 bases; nucleotides not matched to a gene: 10. CDR1 is SQVTM, CDR2 ANQGSEA, per germline. CDR3 sequence (DNA): TGCAGCCTCCGGGACAGCCTTAGCAATGAGCAGTTCTTC. Translation: CSLRDSLSNEQFF.

The rearrangement uses TRBV7-9 and TRBJ2-2, with 9 bases that match TRBD1. V gave up 6 bases and J gave up 3 bases; unmatched junction bases: 8. CDR3 size: 16 residues. The germline CDR1 and CDR2 sequences are SEHNR and FQNEAQ (reference sequence). The CDR3 region has the DNA TGTGCCAGCAGGTTCCCCCGGGACAGGGACACCGGGGAGCTGTTTTTT. Translating gives CASRFPRDRDTGELFF. The variable domain in full, with the rest retrieved from reference TRBV7-9 and TRBJ2-2, is DTGVSQNPRHKITKRGQNVTFRCDPISEHNRLYWYRQTLGQGPEFLTYFQNEAQLEKSRLLSDRFSAERPKGSFSTLEIQRTEQGDSAMYLCASRFPRDRDTGELFFGEGSRLTVL.

The chain uses TRBV9 and TRBJ1-2, with TRBD1 matching 8 bases. CDR1 SGDLS and CDR2 YYNGEE come from the germline V gene. The CDR3 consists of 12 residues. V shed 2 bases, J shed 8 bases, and the junction held 2 bases outside the gene matches. This CDR3 reads CASSVSGGGYTF. In DNA form, the CDR3 reads TGTGCCAGCAGCGTTTCAGGGGGCGGCTACACCTTC.

The chain joins TRBV29-1 to TRBJ2-2, with TRBD2 identical over 13 bases. This CDR3 is built from 18 residues. With 6 bases clipped from V and 4 bases from J, the junction kept 14 bases outside the gene matches. Germline V gene sequence: CDR1 SQVTM, CDR2 ANQGSEA. This chain's CDR3 is CSVDRGLAGEGSTGELFF. The CDR3 nucleotides are TGCAGCGTGGATCGAGGACTAGCGGGAGAGGGGAGCACCGGGGAGCTGTTTTTT.

This clonotype was found once. The chain is built from TRBV27 and TRBJ1-2, with 7 bases that match TRBD1. V was clipped by 5 bases and J by 8 bases; unmatched bases: 14. The germline V gene has CDR1 MNHEY and CDR2 SMNVEV (reference sequence). This CDR3 region has 15 residues. CDR3 nucleotide sequence: TGTGCCAGCAGTCTCACCCTAGGACAGGCGCAGGGCTACACCTTC. As protein: CASSLTLGQAQGYTF.

The rearrangement links TRBV5-4 to TRBJ2-3; no clear D. V gave up 5 bases and J gave up 3 bases, with 7 bases separating them. CDR3 length: 12 residues. Germline V gene sequence: CDR1 SGHNT, CDR2 YYREEE (reference sequence). DNA for the CDR3: TGTGCCAGCAGATCTGGGACAGATACGCAGTATTTT. Residues: CASRSGTDTQYF.

V gene TRBV4-1 combines with J gene TRBJ1-2; unclear D gene. Germline values: CDR1 MGHRA, CDR2 YSYEKL. Trimming left V 0 bases short and J 8 bases short, with 16 bases between. CDR3 length: 15 residues. The CDR3 here is CASSQDRGGLTGYTF. CDR3 bases: TGCGCCAGCAGCCAAGATCGAGGAGGGTTAACGGGCTACACCTTC.

This clonotype was picked up a small number of times. This chain joins TRBV7-2 and TRBJ1-1; D not certain. V shed 1 base and J shed 4 bases, with 4 bases lying between them. The CDR3 loop spans 12 amino acids. The germline V gene has CDR1 SGHTA and CDR2 FQGNSA. The CDR3 coding sequence is TGTGCCAGCAGCTTAGGGTTCACTGAAGCTTTCTTT. Amino acid sequence: CASSLGFTEAFF.

The chain joins TRBV19 to TRBJ1-6; 7 bases map to TRBD1. The V gene's germline CDR1 is LNHDA and CDR2 SQIVND (reference sequence). After removal of 7 bases from V and 7 bases from J, the junction contained 7 bases not matched to a gene. This CDR3 comprises 14 residues. The CDR3 protein is CASTIQGNNSPLHF. CDR3 in DNA: TGTGCCAGTACCATACAGGGGAACAATTCACCCCTCCACTTT.

J is TRBJ2-1 and V is TRBV12-3 or TRBV12-4, with TRBD2 matching 7 bases. The ends lost 3 bases at V and 5 bases at J; junction bases unmatched: 7. The CDR3 consists of 15 residues. The CDR3 DNA sequence: TGTGCCAGCAGTTTCGCCAGCGGGGTTAACAATGAGCAGTTCTTC. It specifies CASSFASGVNNEQFF.

The rearrangement links TRBV12-3 or TRBV12-4 to TRBJ2-1; D uncertain. The CDR3 covers 16 residues. Trimming left V 7 bases short and J 3 bases short, with 19 bases between. The DNA of the CDR3 is TGTGCCAGCAACCCTTTTTGGGGTGAGGTCTACAATGAGCAGTTCTTC. As protein: CASNPFWGEVYNEQFF.

V gene TRBV20-1 combines with J gene TRBJ2-1; D remains ambiguous. V lost 1 base to trimming and J lost 9 bases, with 25 bases between them. The CDR3 is 17 amino acids. CDR1 is DFQATT, CDR2 SNEGSKA, per germline (reference sequence). The CDR3 reads CSARGRPVRSKDAEQFF. DNA for the CDR3: TGCAGTGCTAGAGGGCGGCCCGTGAGGAGTAAAGACGCTGAGCAGTTCTTC.

V and J are TRBV11-1 and TRBJ1-1, with a possible D match to TRBD1 (5 bases). The CDR3 totals 14 residues. The V end lost 5 bases, the J end lost 9 bases, and 19 bases lay between the germline ends. In germline, CDR1 is SGHAT, CDR2 FQDESV (reference sequence). This chain's CDR3 is CASSPRSAQDKAFF. In DNA form, the CDR3 reads TGTGCCAGCAGCCCCCGGTCCGCGCAGGACAAAGCTTTCTTT. Complete variable domain (other parts from reference TRBV11-1 and TRBJ1-1): EAEVAQSPRYKITEKSQAVAFWCDPISGHATLYWYRQILGQGPELLVQFQDESVVDDSQLPKDRFSAERLKGVDSTLKIQPAELGDSAMYLCASSPRSAQDKAFFGQGTRLTVV.

CDR3 in amino acids: CAWIVARTEAFF. As DNA, the CDR3 is TGTGCCTGGATCGTGGCGCGAACTGAAGCTTTCTTT. The genes are TRBV30 and TRBJ1-1; D is ambiguous. The CDR3 loop spans 12 amino acids. Trimming took off 4 bases at V and 5 bases at J, with 11 bases between the two ends. Germline V gene sequence: CDR1 GTSNPN, CDR2 SVGIG (reference sequence).

As regards this clonotype: A junction end diverges from the germline sequence, so it may reflect a read error. The chain carries TRBV27 and TRBJ1-3; D uncertain. This CDR3 has 14 residues. Per germline, CDR1 MNHEY and CDR2 SMNVEV (reference sequence). DNA of the CDR3: TGTGCCAGCAGCCCCGGCGTGTCTGAAAACACCATATATTTT. Its translation: CASSPGVSENTIYF.

The chain combines TRBV5-1 with TRBJ1-2, with 7 bases aligning to TRBD1. Germline CDR1 SGHRS, CDR2 YFSETQ. There are 12 residues in the CDR3. The V and J ends lost 7 bases and 3 bases, in that order; junction bases with no gene match: 3. CDR3 sequence (DNA): TGCGCCAGCCGGGACAGCTACTATGGCTACACCTTC. Its protein is CASRDSYYGYTF.

V and J are TRBV12-3 or TRBV12-4 and TRBJ2-1, with TRBD2 identical over 7 bases. The CDR3 consists of 11 residues. Germline trimming cut 5 bases from V and 10 bases from J; bases unmatched to any gene: 2. DNA of the CDR3: TGTGCCAGCAGTGCTAGCGGAGAGCAGTTCTTC. Its translation is CASSASGEQFF.